The clone carrying this T cell receptor (beta chain) was counted a few times. Its antigen remains unidentified. Trimming removed 5 bases at V and 12 bases at J, with 14 bases between. The CDR3 length is 12 residues. These data belong to a study of T cells in Graves' hyperthyroidism and ophthalmopathy. Broader study findings: The model predicted ophthalmopathy a median approximately seven months before onset. Expanded thyroid clonotypes (above 0.001) were mostly also found in blood.

Template material for amplifying TCR beta CDR3 regions consisted of RNA transcripts. Primed by the HTBI set, a first-round RT-PCR was run on the TCR CDR3. In TCRdb, the multiplex PCR reads were re-called with MiXCR into one record per CDR3 protein. Among hundreds of thousands of distinct CDR3 sequences listed, roughly 15% were seen once. Reasons for excluding patients were uncontrolled infection, other autoimmune disease, pregnancy or lactation. Based on clinical symptoms, serum thyroxine and TRAb, thyroid ultrasound and orbital computed tomography, diagnoses were reached. Input material: blood. The sequence was collected from a woman between 35 and 50 years old with Graves' ophthalmopathy. The rearrangement links TRBV12-3 or TRBV12-4 to TRBJ2-1; tentative D call: TRBD2 (5 bases). CDR3 sequence reads: CASSVGRGVQFF. CDR3 DNA: TGTGCCAGCAGTGTCGGACGGGGTGTGCAGTTCTTC.